There are a few counts of the clone carrying this T cell receptor beta chain. Its matching antigen is unknown. Its ends do not fully match the called genes, so a read error is possible. Bulk tissue was left unsorted, and RNA and DNA were co-extracted from about 19-30 mg of it. Donors were untreated and chronically infected with HBV. The sample comes from a study of tumor-infiltrating lymphocytes in primary liver carcinoma. A constant-region primer served to make TCR beta cDNA from roughly 480 ng total RNA. Each TCR beta library was derived from three nested multiplex PCR rounds that employed slightly modified ARM-PCR. TCRdb reprocessed the multiplex PCR reads with MiXCR, giving one entry per CDR3 protein. In the table there are approximately 80,000 distinct CDR3 sequences, 69% of which are singletons. Overall study findings and caveats: The difference in top-250-clone fraction between tumors and blood was significant, favoring tumors (p = 0.039). The study found tumor-adjacent and tumor-blood pairs overlapped less than tumor region pairs.

The clonotype comes from a man aged 40-50 years with primary liver carcinoma and hepatitis B virus infection. The specimen sequenced was tumor-adjacent normal liver tissue.

The CDR3 DNA reads as TGTGCCAGCACACGGGGCAGGGGGTACGGGCAGTACTTC. It yields the protein CASTRGRGYGQYF. The V and J genes are TRBV28 and TRBJ2-7; 7 nucleotides align to TRBD1. Germline CDR1 is MDHEN and CDR2 is SYDVKM. The CDR3 extends over 13 amino acids.